This TCR beta chain stems from a study of blood T cell repertoires in COVID-19. Per the germline V gene, CDR1 is SGHDT and CDR2 is YYEEEE. The CDR3 consists of 15 residues. The junction had 9 bases not matched to a gene; V was cut back by 4 bases and J by 7 bases. Sequencing used immunoSEQ multiplex PCR; TCRdb keeps in-frame clones, though not all of them. The sample lists 90,000 or so clones; around four fifths were seen once. Sequencing input: peripheral blood. This clonotype originated in a human donor in a cohort sampled during active COVID-19. The genes are TRBV5-6 and TRBJ1-3, with 9 bases identical to TRBD1. CDR3 sequence: CASSPDRGSVNTIYF. Written as DNA, the CDR3 is TGTGCCAGCAGCCCGGACAGGGGTTCGGTGAACACCATATATTTT.